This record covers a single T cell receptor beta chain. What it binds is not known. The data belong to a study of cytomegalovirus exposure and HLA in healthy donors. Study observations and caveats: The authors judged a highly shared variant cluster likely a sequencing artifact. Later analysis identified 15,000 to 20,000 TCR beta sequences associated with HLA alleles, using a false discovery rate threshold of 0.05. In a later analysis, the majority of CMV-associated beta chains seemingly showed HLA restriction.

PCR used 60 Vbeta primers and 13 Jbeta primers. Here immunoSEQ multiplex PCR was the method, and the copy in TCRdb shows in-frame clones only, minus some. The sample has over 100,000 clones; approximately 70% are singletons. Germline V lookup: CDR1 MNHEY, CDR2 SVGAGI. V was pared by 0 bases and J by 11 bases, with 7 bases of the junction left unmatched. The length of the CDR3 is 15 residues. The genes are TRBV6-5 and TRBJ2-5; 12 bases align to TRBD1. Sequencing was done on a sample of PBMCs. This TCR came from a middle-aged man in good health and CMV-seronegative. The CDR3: CASSYSRDRGRGQYF. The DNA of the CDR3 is TGTGCCAGCAGTTACTCTAGGGACAGGGGGCGCGGGCAGTACTTC.